This T cell receptor (beta chain) comes out of a study of graft-versus-host responses after intestinal transplantation. Looking at the study overall: Each of the recipients got a multivisceral, liver-intestinal, or isolated intestinal transplant. Every recipient underwent anti-thymocyte globulin induction, then tacrolimus and steroids for around three years. Study-level results: Peak levels of circulating GvH clones tracked with early post-transplant HvG declines. GvH clones were found in recipient marrow; some appeared first in ileum or blood.

Repertoires were generated with immunoSEQ multiplex PCR, while TCRdb's copy carries only in-frame clones and drops some. Of under 40,000 clones listed, about 95% are singletons. The CDR3 spans 15 residues. Germline values: CDR1 PRHDT, CDR2 FYEKMQ (reference sequence). Trimming left V 3 bases short and J 6 bases short, with 15 bases between. Points on this clone: Its antigen is not known.

This material consisted of PBMCs, taken 16 days after intestinal transplant. This TCR was recovered from a human patient who received an intestinal transplant, so some T cells may come from the graft donor. This sequence joins TRBV13 and TRBJ2-1; D ambiguous. The CDR3 region is CASSFSSEVGNEQFF. The CDR3 bases are TGTGCCAGCAGCTTCTCATCGGAAGTGGGCAATGAGCAGTTCTTC.